The 5 T cell receptor beta chains presented below share a single source sample, sequenced in a study of T cell responses to AZD1222 COVID-19 vaccine. The assay was immunoSEQ multiplex PCR, and TCRdb's table has in-frame clones only and misses some. Altogether about 150,000 clones are present, 80% to 90% being singletons, with the ten largest covering around 8.6%. This material consisted of peripheral blood, taken on day 0 of AZD1222 vaccination. These receptors came from an adult in good health.

This clone was detected only once. The chain combines TRBV4-2 with TRBJ1-2; no firm D call. CDR1 is LGHNA and CDR2 is YNFKEQ in the germline V gene. V was shortened by 0 bases and J by 8 bases, with 16 bases between the two germline ends. This CDR3 is 15 amino acids long. The CDR3 sequence is CASSQDSGSASGYTF. The CDR3, as DNA: TGTGCCAGCAGCCAAGATAGCGGCAGCGCCTCGGGCTACACCTTC.

This rearrangement joins TRBV3-1 (or the pseudogene TRBV3-2) to TRBJ2-1; 8 bases match TRBD2. CDR3 length: 15 amino acids. Trimming took 5 bases from V and 8 from J; bases not matched to a gene: 11. From germline, CDR1 is LGHDT and CDR2 YNNKEL (reference sequence). CDR3 DNA sequence: TGTGCCAGCAGCTCGCAAGCGGGAGTAGGGCATGAGCAGTTCTTC. Its protein is CASSSQAGVGHEQFF.

This clone was picked up a small number of times. As DNA, the CDR3 is TGTGCCAGCAGTTCCGACACCGGAGGACTCTACAATGAGCAGTTCTTC. Protein: CASSSDTGGLYNEQFF. V is TRBV2 and J is TRBJ2-1; possible D gene TRBD2, 5 bases. The CDR3 is made up of 16 amino acids. With 5 bases removed from V and 3 bases from J, the gap between germline ends came to 17 bases. Per the germline V gene, CDR1 is SNHLY and CDR2 is FYNNEI.

J is TRBJ1-2 and V is TRBV10-3; no definite D call. V was cut by 4 bases and J by 7 bases, with 25 bases left in between. The CDR3 consists of 17 residues. The V gene's germline CDR1 is ENHRY and CDR2 SYGVKD. The CDR3 protein is CAISVGPERVAGGGYTF. In nucleotides, the CDR3 is TGTGCCATCAGTGTCGGACCCGAAAGGGTCGCTGGAGGTGGCTACACCTTC.

The chain uses TRBV6-5 and TRBJ1-4, with D possibly matching TRBD1 (5 bases). This CDR3 has 15 amino acids. The ends were cut back, 5 bases at V and 10 bases at J, with 20 bases in the middle. Germline V gene lookup returns CDR1 MNHEY and CDR2 SVGAGI. The CDR3: CASSQPGTAPGKLFF. The CDR3 DNA reads TGTGCCAGCAGTCAACCCGGGACTGCGCCGGGAAAACTGTTTTTT.